Below are 23 T cell receptor beta chains sequenced from a single sample in a study of blood T cells in healthy people across ages. For the second PCR, which ran for roughly 6 to 12 cycles, a sample-barcoded 5' primer and a J-beta primer mix were used. TCRdb re-called the 5' RACE reads with MiXCR, one entry per CDR3 protein. Of 630,000 or so distinct CDR3 sequences in the sample, roughly 30% were seen once. The specimen sequenced was blood. The receptors come from a woman older than 75 in good health.

This chain uses TRBV3-1 with TRBJ1-2; D not certain. The CDR3 extends over 13 amino acids. In germline, CDR1 is LGHDT, CDR2 YNNKEL (reference sequence). V lost 0 bases and J 4 bases, leaving 6 bases between the germline ends. Written as DNA, the CDR3 is TGTGCCAGCAGCCAAGATATGAGCTATGGCTACACCTTC. Translating it yields CASSQDMSYGYTF.

As regards this clonotype: A much larger clone differs by one base, so this may be a read error. This CDR3 reads CASSSQRAGDTRYF. The CDR3 DNA follows: TGTGCCAGCAGCTCTCAGCGGGCCGGAGATACGCGGTATTTT. V gene TRBV9 combines with J gene TRBJ2-3, with D maybe TRBD2 (6 bases). This CDR3 is 14 amino acids long. Germline CDR1 SGDLS, CDR2 YYNGEE.

This clonotype was recorded many times. V gene TRBV4-1 combines with J gene TRBJ2-3; 8 nucleotides line up with TRBD2. Germline lookup yields CDR1 MGHRA and CDR2 YSYEKL. This CDR3 is built from 15 residues. Unmatched junction bases numbered 6, after V lost 4 bases and J lost 3 bases. The CDR3 reads CASSPSGGGTDTQYF. The CDR3 DNA reads TGCGCCAGCAGCCCCTCCGGGGGGGGTACAGATACGCAGTATTTT.

Ten or more counts support this clonotype. V is TRBV4-2 and J is TRBJ1-2; D unresolved. CDR1 and CDR2 (germline): LGHNA, YNFKEQ. The CDR3 has 16 amino acids. Trimming left V 0 bases short and J 4 bases short, with 15 bases between. This chain's CDR3 is CASSQEWAVKIYGYTF. The CDR3 nucleotides are TGTGCCAGCAGCCAAGAGTGGGCAGTGAAAATCTATGGCTACACCTTC.

The chain employs TRBV20-1 and TRBJ2-1, with TRBD2 identical over 10 bases. Unmatched junction bases numbered 8, after V lost 5 bases and J lost 4 bases. This CDR3 spans 15 amino acids. Germline CDR1 DFQATT, CDR2 SNEGSKA (reference sequence). CDR3 amino acids: CSARGTAGGYNEQFF. The CDR3, as DNA: TGCAGTGCTCGGGGAACAGCGGGGGGGTACAATGAGCAGTTCTTC.

This clonotype was seen ten or more times. The V gene is TRBV25-1, the J gene TRBJ1-1; D unresolved. CDR3 length: 11 residues. The germline V and J ends were trimmed by 3 bases and 1 base, with 0 bases remaining between them. Germline V gene sequence: CDR1 MGHDK, CDR2 SYGVNS. The CDR3 protein is CASSENTEAFF. DNA of the CDR3: TGTGCCAGCAGTGAGAACACTGAAGCTTTCTTT.

This clonotype was found many times. The gene calls are TRBV25-1 and TRBJ2-5, with a weak D call TRBD1 (5 bases). CDR1 MGHDK and CDR2 SYGVNS come from the germline V gene. This CDR3 is 13 amino acids long. V was cut by 9 bases and J by 1 base, with 12 bases left in between. The CDR3 DNA reads TGTGCCAGTGCGATGGGGCTCCAAGAGACCCAGTACTTC. It is translated as CASAMGLQETQYF.

To note about this clonotype: One base away lies a much larger clone, so this may be a sequencing read error. The chain recombines TRBV7-9 with TRBJ2-1; TRBD2 matches 10 bases. The CDR3 is made up of 16 amino acids. Germline V CDR1 and CDR2: SEHNR, FQNEAQ (reference sequence). CDR3 region: CARSRSGGAVYNEQFF. The CDR3 DNA sequence: TGTGCCCGCAGCAGAAGCGGGGGGGCCGTCTACAATGAGCAGTTCTTC. The whole variable domain, remainder taken from reference TRBV7-9 and TRBJ2-1, is DTGVSQNPRHKITKRGQNVTFRCDPISEHNRLYWYRQTLGQGPEFLTYFQNEAQLEKSRLLSDRFSAERPKGSFSTLEIQRTEQGDSAMYLCARSRSGGAVYNEQFFGPGTRLTVL.

Points on this clonotype: A much larger clone is a single base away; this may be a read error. The chain is built from TRBV5-6 and TRBJ1-1, with TRBD1 matching 8 bases. Germline V gene data show CDR1 as SGHDT and CDR2 as YYEEEE. The CDR3 length is 17 residues. DNA of the CDR3: TGTGTCAGCAGCTTTGCCTCGAGTAGGACAGGGATCACTGAAGCTTTCTTT. This gives the protein CVSSFASSRTGITEAFF.

The chain couples TRBV6-5 to TRBJ2-7; no clear D. This CDR3 is built from 13 residues. The ends were cut back, 7 bases at V and 7 bases at J, with 17 bases in the middle. Germline CDR1 MNHEY, CDR2 SVGAGI. In DNA form, the CDR3 reads TGTGCCAGCACCCGAGGACGTGAGAATGAGCAGTACTTC. Residues: CASTRGRENEQYF.

This clonotype appeared a single time. CDR3 in DNA: TGTGCCAGCAGTTTGCGGGGTCCTCCCCACGAGCAGTACTTC. This encodes CASSLRGPPHEQYF. The chain is built from TRBV28 and TRBJ2-7, with D possibly being TRBD2 (6 bases). The CDR3 length is 14 residues. Per the germline V gene, CDR1 is MDHEN and CDR2 is SYDVKM. Between the trimmed V and J ends, which lost 3 bases and 5 bases, there was a span of 14 bases.

As for this clonotype: A much larger clone differs by one base, so this may be a read error. The chain employs TRBV10-3 and TRBJ2-7; D gene ambiguous. The germline V gene has CDR1 ENHRY and CDR2 SYGVKD. The CDR3 is 13 residues long. V shed 0 bases and J shed 8 bases, with 11 bases lying between them. The CDR3 region has the DNA TGTGCCATCAGTGAGTCCCTTGGCCGGAAGCAGTACTTC. Protein sequence: CAISESLGRKQYF.

As regards this clonotype: A much more abundant neighbour one base away suggests this may be a read error. V is TRBV27 and J is TRBJ2-2; 8 nucleotides match TRBD1. The V gene end was trimmed by 4 bases and the J gene end by 4 bases; junction bases not matched to a gene: 8. CDR1 MNHEY and CDR2 SMNVEV come from the germline V gene (reference sequence). CDR3 length: 16 amino acids. CDR3: CASSSLAGGITGELFF. In DNA form, the CDR3 reads TGTGCCAGCAGTTCCTTGGCAGGGGGCATCACCGGGGAGCTGTTTTTT.

The V gene is TRBV11-2, the J gene TRBJ2-1; possible D gene TRBD2, 6 bases. Germline CDR1 is SGHAT and CDR2 is FQNNGV. V was cut by 5 bases and J by 6 bases, with 14 bases left in between. The CDR3 totals 14 residues. In DNA, the CDR3 is TGTGCCAGCAGCCGACGCGGGGTCAGCAATGAGCAGTTCTTC. Translating gives CASSRRGVSNEQFF.

The V gene is TRBV7-2, the J gene TRBJ2-7, with a weak D call TRBD1 (6 bases). The CDR3 extends over 15 amino acids. V lost 1 base and J 3 bases, leaving 13 bases between the germline ends. CDR1 is SGHTA, CDR2 FQGNSA, per germline. The CDR3 DNA follows: TGTGCCAGCAGCTTAGGTACAGGGATCATCTACGAGCAGTACTTC. It specifies CASSLGTGIIYEQYF.

This clonotype was recorded a few times. The chain employs TRBV19 and TRBJ2-1, with D tentatively TRBD1 or TRBD2 (5 bases each). This CDR3 contains 16 residues. Germline V gives CDR1 LNHDA, CDR2 SQIVND (reference sequence). V was shortened by 6 bases and J by 4 bases, with 19 bases between the two germline ends. CDR3 protein: CASSYSGTGLYNEQFF. The CDR3 DNA reads as TGTGCCAGTAGCTATTCCGGGACCGGACTTTACAATGAGCAGTTCTTC.

The chain combines TRBV5-1 with TRBJ1-1; D is possibly TRBD1 (5 bases). Germline V gives CDR1 SGHRS, CDR2 YFSETQ. CDR3 size: 14 residues. The V end was cut by 2 bases, the J end by 4 bases, with 12 bases between. CDR3 sequence: CASSFRQGPTEAFF. For the CDR3, the DNA is TGCGCCAGCAGCTTCCGGCAGGGACCCACTGAAGCTTTCTTT.

V is TRBV6-1 and J is TRBJ2-3, with 15 positions matching TRBD2. The CDR3 covers 16 residues. Germline lookup yields CDR1 MNHNS and CDR2 SASEGT. Trimming at V came to 4 bases and at J to 8 bases, leaving 7 bases not matched to a gene. The CDR3 reads CASSAGLAGGLGTQYF. CDR3 nucleotides: TGTGCCAGCAGTGCTGGACTAGCGGGAGGGCTTGGTACGCAGTATTTT.

This clonotype was detected many times. V gene TRBV2 combines with J gene TRBJ1-2; no firm D call. V lost 7 bases and J 2 bases, leaving 11 bases between the germline ends. Germline CDR1 is SNHLY and CDR2 is FYNNEI. CDR3 length equals 13 residues. The CDR3 reads CASNLDGNYGYTF. For the CDR3, the DNA is TGTGCCAGCAACCTTGACGGGAACTATGGCTACACCTTC.

This clonotype was recorded many times. The CDR3 region is CASRAVSGETQYF. In DNA, the CDR3 is TGTGCCAGCAGGGCAGTGTCAGGGGAGACCCAGTACTTC. V usage is TRBV2 and J usage is TRBJ2-5; D may be TRBD1 (5 bases). V lost 6 bases and J 5 bases, leaving 13 bases between the germline ends. The germline V gene encodes CDR1 SNHLY and CDR2 FYNNEI. The CDR3 length is 13 residues.

This clonotype was observed a handful of times. A much larger clone differs from this one at a single base, so this may be a read error. The rearrangement joins TRBV5-1 to TRBJ2-7; D might be TRBD2 (6 bases). Germline V CDR1 and CDR2: SGHRS, YFSETQ. V shed 2 bases and J shed 5 bases, with 11 bases lying between them. This CDR3 has 13 residues. CDR3 sequence: CASSFGGWDEQYF. CDR3 nucleotides: TGCGCCAGCAGCTTCGGGGGTTGGGACGAGCAGTACTTC.

This clonotype came up many times. The chain has TRBV7-3 and TRBJ1-2, with 10 bases lining up with TRBD1. V lost 5 bases, J lost 5 bases, and 11 bases stayed unmatched. The CDR3 has 16 residues. Germline V gene lookup returns CDR1 SGHTA and CDR2 FQGTGA. Written as DNA, the CDR3 is TGTGCCAGCAGCATAGGGGGACAGGGGACAGGGTATGGCTACACCTTC. It encodes CASSIGGQGTGYGYTF.

The CDR3 nucleotides read TGCAGTGCTAGAGCTGCGGGGATAAGCACAGATACGCAGTATTTT. Its translation: CSARAAGISTDTQYF. This chain uses TRBV20-1 with TRBJ2-3, with D maybe TRBD2 (6 bases). The CDR3 length is 15 residues. Trimming removed 1 base at V and 0 bases at J, with 11 bases between. Germline CDR1 reads DFQATT; CDR2 reads SNEGSKA (reference sequence).